This T cell receptor beta chain was recorded in a study of shared T cell receptors in the human thymus. Some clones are missing from TCRdb's copy, which holds only in-frame ones; the method was immunoSEQ multiplex PCR. The sample yields hundreds of thousands of clones, about 90% seen once. The V gene lost 5 bases and the J gene lost 10 bases, with 24 bases spanning the gap. CDR1 and CDR2 from the germline V gene are SGHVS and FQNEAQ. The CDR3 totals 17 residues. This sample was also put to use in a study of human thymus T cells. That work contributes: The thymus was resected at corrective cardiac surgery. Blood and thymic repertoires both appeared biased in V and J gene usage. Related research described thymic repertoires that were highly overlapping among unrelated individuals.

The sequencing input was thymocytes. The chain uses TRBV7-8 and TRBJ1-6; D may be TRBD1 (5 bases). The origin of this receptor is a boy under two years old with a congenital heart defect. CDR3 nucleotide sequence: TGTGCCAGCAGCAGAAACAGCAGGGTAAAGGGGATGTCACCCCTCCACTTT. Its translation: CASSRNSRVKGMSPLHF.